A selection of T cell receptor beta chains follows, all from one sample in a study of blood T cell repertoires in COVID-19. Data came from immunoSEQ multiplex PCR; TCRdb stores just in-frame clones and leaves some out. Of tens of thousands of clones listed, 80% to 95% are singletons. The material sequenced was peripheral blood. The receptors come from an elderly man with acute or convalescent COVID-19. Each CDR3 is given with its conserved first and last residue. D genes are given only for firm matches. For some rows the clone size is stated as once, few or many, or as a class when expanded; others skip it.

D | length | J | size | V | DNA | CDR3
. | 16 | TRBJ2-6 | . | TRBV5-1 | TGCGCCAGCAGCTTGGGTCGGTTCCCTGGGGCCAACGTCCTGACTTTC | CASSLGRFPGANVLTF
TRBD1 | 15 | TRBJ1-6 | . | TRBV7-6 | TGTGCCAGCACCCAGGGAGGGACAGGGGCCTCACCCCTCCACTTT | CASTQGGTGASPLHF
TRBD1 | 14 | TRBJ1-1 | few | TRBV6-5 | TGTGCCAGCAAAAGAGGGACAGTCAACACTGAAGCTTTCTTT | CASKRGTVNTEAFF
. | 14 | TRBJ1-4 | . | TRBV5-1 | TGCGCCAGCAGCCCGGGAGGAGGGGAAGAAAAACTGTTTTTT | CASSPGGGEEKLFF
. | 15 | TRBJ1-1 | . | TRBV5-1 | TGCGCCAGCAGCTTCACGACAGCCTCGGGCACTGAAGCTTTCTTT | CASSFTTASGTEAFF
TRBD2 | 16 | TRBJ2-3 | . | TRBV3-1/TRBV3-2 | TGTGCCAGCAGCCAAGATAGGTCGGGGGGGACAGATACGCAGTATTTT | CASSQDRSGGTDTQYF
TRBD1 | 16 | TRBJ2-7 | . | TRBV25-1 | TGTGCCAGCAGTGAGGGACAGGGGGCGGTGGGCTACGAGCAGTACTTC | CASSEGQGAVGYEQYF
. | 14 | TRBJ1-5 | once | TRBV7-9 | TGTGCCAGCAGCTCCCTCTTTAGCAATCAGCCCCAGCATTTT | CASSSLFSNQPQHF
TRBD1 | 13 | TRBJ1-1 | . | TRBV11-2 | TGTGCCAGCAGCACGGACAGGGACACTGAAGCTTTCTTT | CASSTDRDTEAFF
. | 15 | TRBJ1-6 | . | TRBV11-2 | TGTGCCAGCAGCTTACGGGGCAGGGGAGAATCACCCCTCCACTTT | CASSLRGRGESPLHF
. | 13 | TRBJ1-5 | . | TRBV5-4 | TGTGCCAGCAGCTTCGGGACTAATCAGCCCCAGCATTTT | CASSFGTNQPQHF
. | 12 | TRBJ1-4 | . | TRBV4-1 | TGCGCCAGCAGCCAACTCGGTGAAAAACTGTTTTTT | CASSQLGEKLFF
. | 13 | TRBJ2-3 | . | TRBV6-5 | TGTGCCAGCGGGGGGGCCGGCGGGGATACGCAGTATTTT | CASGGAGGDTQYF
. | 14 | TRBJ1-5 | . | TRBV21-1 | TGTGCCAGCAGCACCCGGGACAGGGGGCAGCCCCAGCATTTT | CASSTRDRGQPQHF
. | 13 | TRBJ1-1 | . | TRBV25-1 | TGTGCCAGCAGTGCCGTAATGAACACTGAAGCTTTCTTT | CASSAVMNTEAFF
TRBD1 | 20 | TRBJ1-5 | . | TRBV5-8 | TGTGCCAGCAGCTTGGCCAGAGGGACAGGGCATATCGATAGCAATCAGCCCCAGCATTTT | CASSLARGTGHIDSNQPQHF
. | 13 | TRBJ2-2 | . | TRBV3-1/TRBV3-2 | TGTGCCAGCAGCCTGACACCTACCGGGGAGCTGTTTTTT | CASSLTPTGELFF
. | 10 | TRBJ2-7 | . | TRBV30 | TGTGCCTGGAGCACAGGGGAGCAGTACTTC | CAWSTGEQYF
. | 20 | TRBJ2-7 | few | TRBV3-1/TRBV3-2 | TGTGCCAGCAGCCAAGAAACATGGGGAAGAAGACTGACAGAGGTCTACGAGCAGTACTTC | CASSQETWGRRLTEVYEQYF
. | 14 | TRBJ2-5 | . | TRBV30 | TGTGCCTGGAGTGCACTGGGCCGACAAGAGACCCAGTACTTC | CAWSALGRQETQYF
TRBD1 | 13 | TRBJ1-2 | . | TRBV18 | TGTGCCAGCTCACCCGGGACAGGGAATGGCTACACCTTC | CASSPGTGNGYTF
. | 17 | TRBJ2-1 | . | TRBV5-1 | TGCGCCAGCACCGGAGGGGGGAGCGGGGCCTCCTACAATGAGCAGTTCTTC | CASTGGGSGASYNEQFF
TRBD1 | 15 | TRBJ1-4 | . | TRBV19 | TGTGCCAGTAGTATGATGGGACAGGTGGATGAAAAACTGTTTTTT | CASSMMGQVDEKLFF
. | 14 | TRBJ2-7 | few | TRBV5-4 | TGTGCCAGCAGCTTTTTCGGGACACCTGTCGAGCAGTACTTC | CASSFFGTPVEQYF
. | 15 | TRBJ1-5 | . | TRBV18 | TGTGCCAGCTCACCACCGGGGCCCAGCAATCAGCCCCAGCATTTT | CASSPPGPSNQPQHF
. | 14 | TRBJ2-3 | . | TRBV7-2 | TGTGCCAGCAGCTTAGGCAGGGCCGGGGATACGCAGTATTTT | CASSLGRAGDTQYF
TRBD1 | 14 | TRBJ2-2 | few | TRBV7-9 | TGTGCCAGCAGCTTATACAGGGGCGGCGGGGAGCTGTTTTTT | CASSLYRGGGELFF
TRBD1 | 15 | TRBJ2-4 | . | TRBV9 | TGTGCCAGCAGCTCAAAGGGACAGAGGCTAAACATTCAGTACTTC | CASSSKGQRLNIQYF
TRBD1 | 15 | TRBJ2-7 | . | TRBV5-1 | TGCGCCAGCAGCCCCCGACAGGGGGTACCCTACGAGCAGTACTTC | CASSPRQGVPYEQYF
. | 16 | TRBJ1-6 | once | TRBV4-1 | TGCGCCAGCAGCCTTCAGGCAGGGGCGGATAATTCACCCCTCCACTTT | CASSLQAGADNSPLHF
. | 16 | TRBJ2-7 | . | TRBV21-1 | TGTGCCAGCAGCAAAAGGATACAGGGGGTGGGCTACGAGCAGTACTTC | CASSKRIQGVGYEQYF
TRBD1 | 13 | TRBJ1-3 | . | TRBV12-3/TRBV12-4 | TGTGCCAGCACCCAGACAGGGAAGGGGACCATATATTTT | CASTQTGKGTIYF
. | 15 | TRBJ1-1 | few | TRBV5-5 | TGTGCCAGCAGCTTGGATTGGGGCATGAACACTGAAGCTTTCTTT | CASSLDWGMNTEAFF
TRBD2 | 18 | TRBJ2-2 | . | TRBV19 | TGTGCCAGTAGTATCGGAGCTAGCGGGGGATACCAGGCCGGGGAGCTGTTTTTT | CASSIGASGGYQAGELFF
. | 14 | TRBJ1-1 | . | TRBV5-1 | TGCGCCAGCAGCTTTTCAGGGAGGGACACTGAAGCTTTCTTT | CASSFSGRDTEAFF
TRBD1 | 15 | TRBJ2-1 | . | TRBV27 | TGTGCCAGCAGTTCCCGACAGGGTGGAAACAATGAGCAGTTCTTC | CASSSRQGGNNEQFF
. | 14 | TRBJ1-2 | . | TRBV3-1/TRBV3-2 | TGTGCCAGCAGCCAAGCTTCGAACTTGCGTGGCTACACCTTC | CASSQASNLRGYTF
. | 11 | TRBJ2-3 | . | TRBV6-5 | TGTGCCAGCAGGGCGCGGGGTACGCAGTATTTT | CASRARGTQYF
TRBD2 | 14 | TRBJ2-6 | once | TRBV19 | TGTGCCAGTAGTCGGGGGGCTGGGGCCAACGTCCTGACTTTC | CASSRGAGANVLTF
TRBD1 | 13 | TRBJ2-7 | . | TRBV30 | TGTGCCTGGACAGGGGGATTCTCCTACGAGCAGTACTTC | CAWTGGFSYEQYF
. | 13 | TRBJ1-2 | few | TRBV27 | TGTGCCAGCAGCTTAATAGCTAACTATGGCTACACCTTC | CASSLIANYGYTF
. | 12 | TRBJ2-2 | . | TRBV11-3 | TGTGCCAGCAGCTTAGCTCCGACACAATTGTTTTTT | CASSLAPTQLFF
. | 14 | TRBJ1-1 | . | TRBV27 | TGTGCCAGCAGTTTAGTGGGGCGCTCCGGGGAAGCTTTCTTT | CASSLVGRSGEAFF
. | 16 | TRBJ1-4 | . | TRBV28 | TGTGCCAGCAGATGGACGACTAGGGGCCGTTATGAAAAACTGTTTTTT | CASRWTTRGRYEKLFF
TRBD1 | 15 | TRBJ1-6 | . | TRBV9 | TGTGCCAGCAGCGTAGGTCCAGGGGGCGAGTCACCCCTCCACTTT | CASSVGPGGESPLHF